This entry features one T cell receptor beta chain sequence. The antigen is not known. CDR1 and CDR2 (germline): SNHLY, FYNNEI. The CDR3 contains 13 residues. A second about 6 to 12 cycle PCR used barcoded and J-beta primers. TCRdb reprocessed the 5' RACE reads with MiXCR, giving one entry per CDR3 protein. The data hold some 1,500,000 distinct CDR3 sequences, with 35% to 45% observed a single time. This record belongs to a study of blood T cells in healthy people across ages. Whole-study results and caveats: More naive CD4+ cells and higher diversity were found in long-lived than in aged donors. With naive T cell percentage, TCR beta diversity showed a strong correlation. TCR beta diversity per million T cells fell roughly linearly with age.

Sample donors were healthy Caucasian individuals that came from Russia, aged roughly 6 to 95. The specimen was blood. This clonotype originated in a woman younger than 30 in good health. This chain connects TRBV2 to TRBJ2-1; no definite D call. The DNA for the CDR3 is TGTGCTTCCCGGGTCCTCGCCTACAATGAGCAGTTCTTC. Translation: CASRVLAYNEQFF.